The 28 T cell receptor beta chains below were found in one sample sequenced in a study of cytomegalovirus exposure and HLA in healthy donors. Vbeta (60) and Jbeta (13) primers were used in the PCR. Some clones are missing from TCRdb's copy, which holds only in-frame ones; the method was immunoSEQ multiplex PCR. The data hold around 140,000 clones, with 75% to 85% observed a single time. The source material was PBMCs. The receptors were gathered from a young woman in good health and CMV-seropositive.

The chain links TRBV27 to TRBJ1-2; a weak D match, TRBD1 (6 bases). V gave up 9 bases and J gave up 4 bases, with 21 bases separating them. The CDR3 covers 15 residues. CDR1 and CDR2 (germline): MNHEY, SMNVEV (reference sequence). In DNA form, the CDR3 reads TGTGCCAGTACCCCCTTCGTGGGCAGGGGCTATGGCTACACCTTC. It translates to CASTPFVGRGYGYTF.

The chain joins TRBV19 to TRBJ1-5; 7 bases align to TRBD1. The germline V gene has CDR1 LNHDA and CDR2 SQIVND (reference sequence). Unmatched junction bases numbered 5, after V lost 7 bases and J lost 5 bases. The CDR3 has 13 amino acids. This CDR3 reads CASTLDRDQPQHF. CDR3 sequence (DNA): TGTGCCAGTACCCTAGACAGGGATCAGCCCCAGCATTTT.

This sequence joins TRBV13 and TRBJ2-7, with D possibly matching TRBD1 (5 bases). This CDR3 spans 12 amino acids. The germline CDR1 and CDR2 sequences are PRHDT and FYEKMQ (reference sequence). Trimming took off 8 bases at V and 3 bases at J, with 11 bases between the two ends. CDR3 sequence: CASGHTDYEQYF. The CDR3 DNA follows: TGTGCCAGCGGACACACAGACTACGAGCAGTACTTC.

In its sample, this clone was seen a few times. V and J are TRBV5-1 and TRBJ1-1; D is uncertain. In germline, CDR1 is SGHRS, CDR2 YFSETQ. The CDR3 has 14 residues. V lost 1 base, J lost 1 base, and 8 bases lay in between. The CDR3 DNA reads TGCGCCAGCAGCTTGTTCTCCGGGAACACTGAAGCTTTCTTT. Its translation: CASSLFSGNTEAFF.

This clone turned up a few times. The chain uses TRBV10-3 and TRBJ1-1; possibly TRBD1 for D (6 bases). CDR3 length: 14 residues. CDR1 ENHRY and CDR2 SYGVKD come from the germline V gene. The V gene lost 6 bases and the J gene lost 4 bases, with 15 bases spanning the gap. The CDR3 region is CAIRPNREGTEAFF. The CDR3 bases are TGTGCCATCAGGCCGAACAGGGAGGGCACTGAAGCTTTCTTT.

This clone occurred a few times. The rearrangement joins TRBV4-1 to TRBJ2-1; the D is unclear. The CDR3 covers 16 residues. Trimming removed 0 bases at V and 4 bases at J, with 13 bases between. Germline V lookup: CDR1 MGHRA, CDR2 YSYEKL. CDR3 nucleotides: TGCGCCAGCAGCCAAGACCCGGGTAAGAAGTACAATGAGCAGTTCTTC. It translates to CASSQDPGKKYNEQFF.

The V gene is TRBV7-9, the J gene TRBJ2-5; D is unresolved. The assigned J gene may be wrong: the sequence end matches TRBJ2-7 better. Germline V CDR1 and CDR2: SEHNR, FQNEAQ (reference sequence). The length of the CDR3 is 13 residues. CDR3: CASSSGGAYEQYF. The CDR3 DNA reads TGTGCCAGCAGCTCGGGTGGGGCCTACGAGCAGTACTTC.

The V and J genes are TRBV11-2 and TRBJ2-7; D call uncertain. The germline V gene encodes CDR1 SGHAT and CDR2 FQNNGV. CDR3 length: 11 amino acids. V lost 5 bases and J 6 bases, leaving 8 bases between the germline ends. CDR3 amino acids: CASSPFSEQYF. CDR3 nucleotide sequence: TGTGCCAGCAGCCCCTTCTCCGAGCAGTACTTC.

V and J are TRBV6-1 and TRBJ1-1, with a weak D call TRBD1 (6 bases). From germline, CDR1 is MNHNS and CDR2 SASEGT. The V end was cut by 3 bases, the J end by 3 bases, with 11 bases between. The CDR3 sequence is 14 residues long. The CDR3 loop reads CASSEGGAHTEAFF. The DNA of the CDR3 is TGTGCCAGCAGTGAGGGGGGGGCACACACTGAAGCTTTCTTT.

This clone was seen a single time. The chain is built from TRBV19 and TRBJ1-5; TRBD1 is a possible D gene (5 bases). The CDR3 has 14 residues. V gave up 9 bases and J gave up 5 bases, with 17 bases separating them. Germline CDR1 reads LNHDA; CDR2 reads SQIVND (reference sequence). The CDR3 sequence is CASRDPGGHQPQHF. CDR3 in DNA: TGTGCCAGCCGGGACCCGGGAGGTCATCAGCCCCAGCATTTT.

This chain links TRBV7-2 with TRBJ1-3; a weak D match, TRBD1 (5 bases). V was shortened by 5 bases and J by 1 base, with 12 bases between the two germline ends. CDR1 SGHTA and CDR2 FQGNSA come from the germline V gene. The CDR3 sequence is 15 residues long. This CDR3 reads CASSKMTDSGNTIYF. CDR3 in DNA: TGTGCCAGCAGCAAAATGACAGATTCTGGAAACACCATATATTTT.

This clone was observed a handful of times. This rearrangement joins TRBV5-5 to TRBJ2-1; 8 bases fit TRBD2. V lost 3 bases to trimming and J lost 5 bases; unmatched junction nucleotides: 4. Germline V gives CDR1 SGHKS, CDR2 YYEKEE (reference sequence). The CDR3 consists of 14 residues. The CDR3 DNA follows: TGTGCCAGCAGCTGGGGCGGGGGGAACAATGAGCAGTTCTTC. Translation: CASSWGGGNNEQFF.

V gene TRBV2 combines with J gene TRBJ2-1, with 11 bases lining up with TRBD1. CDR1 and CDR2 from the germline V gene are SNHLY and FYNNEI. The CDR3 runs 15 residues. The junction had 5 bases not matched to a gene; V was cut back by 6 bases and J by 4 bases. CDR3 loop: CASSGDRGYYNEQFF. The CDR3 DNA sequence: TGTGCCAGCAGCGGGGACAGGGGGTATTACAATGAGCAGTTCTTC.

CDR3 residues: CASSPFTGQGRNEQFF. CDR3 nucleotides: TGTGCCAGTAGCCCGTTCACGGGACAGGGCAGGAATGAGCAGTTCTTC. The chain carries TRBV19 and TRBJ2-1; 9 nucleotides match TRBD1. Trimming cost V 6 bases and J 7 bases; bases outside gene matches: 13. CDR1 and CDR2 from the germline V gene are LNHDA and SQIVND (reference sequence). The CDR3 totals 16 residues. Variable domain in full (rest from reference TRBV19 and TRBJ2-1): DGGITQSPKYLFRKEGQNVTLSCEQNLNHDAMYWYRQDPGQGLRLIYYSQIVNDFQKGDIAEGYSVSREKKESFPLTVTSAQKNPTAFYLCASSPFTGQGRNEQFFGPGTRLTVL.

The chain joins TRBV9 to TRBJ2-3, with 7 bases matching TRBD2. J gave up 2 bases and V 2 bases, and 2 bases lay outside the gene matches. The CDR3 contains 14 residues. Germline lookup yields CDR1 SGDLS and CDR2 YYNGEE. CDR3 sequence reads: CASSVGGFTDTQYF. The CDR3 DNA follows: TGTGCCAGCAGCGTCGGGGGGTTCACAGATACGCAGTATTTT.

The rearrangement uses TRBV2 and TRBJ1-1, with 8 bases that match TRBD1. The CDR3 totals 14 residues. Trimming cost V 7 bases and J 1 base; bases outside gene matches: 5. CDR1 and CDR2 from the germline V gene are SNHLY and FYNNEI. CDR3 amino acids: CASMTGQGNTEAFF. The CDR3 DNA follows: TGTGCCAGCATGACTGGACAGGGGAACACTGAAGCTTTCTTT.

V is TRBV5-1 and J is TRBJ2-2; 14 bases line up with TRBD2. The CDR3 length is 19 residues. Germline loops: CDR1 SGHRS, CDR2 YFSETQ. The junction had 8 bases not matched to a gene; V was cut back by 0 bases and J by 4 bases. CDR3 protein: CASSLGRLAGGPGTGELFF. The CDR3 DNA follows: TGCGCCAGCAGCTTGGGAAGACTAGCGGGGGGGCCCGGCACCGGGGAGCTGTTTTTT.

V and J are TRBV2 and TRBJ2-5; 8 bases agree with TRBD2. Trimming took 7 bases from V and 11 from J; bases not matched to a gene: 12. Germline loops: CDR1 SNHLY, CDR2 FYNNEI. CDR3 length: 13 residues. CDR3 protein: CASTPGGGRFQYF. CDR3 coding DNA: TGTGCCAGCACCCCGGGCGGGGGGCGCTTTCAGTACTTC.

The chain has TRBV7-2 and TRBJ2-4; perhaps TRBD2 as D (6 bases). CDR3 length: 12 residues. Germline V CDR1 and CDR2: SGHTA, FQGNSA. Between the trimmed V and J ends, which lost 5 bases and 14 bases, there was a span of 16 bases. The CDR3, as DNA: TGTGCCAGCAGCGGGGGGTGGGACTTCAAGTACTTC. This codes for CASSGGWDFKYF.

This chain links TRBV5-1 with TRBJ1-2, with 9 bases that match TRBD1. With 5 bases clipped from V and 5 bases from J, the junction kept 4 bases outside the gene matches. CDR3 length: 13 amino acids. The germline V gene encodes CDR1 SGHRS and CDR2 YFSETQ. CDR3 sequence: CASRGTGRYGYTF. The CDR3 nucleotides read TGCGCCAGCAGAGGGACAGGGAGATATGGCTACACCTTC. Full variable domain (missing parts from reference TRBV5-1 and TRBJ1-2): KAGVTQTPRYLIKTRGQQVTLSCSPISGHRSVSWYQQTPGQGLQFLFEYFSETQRNKGNFPGRFSGRQFSNSRSEMNVSTLELGDSALYLCASRGTGRYGYTFGSGTRLTVV.

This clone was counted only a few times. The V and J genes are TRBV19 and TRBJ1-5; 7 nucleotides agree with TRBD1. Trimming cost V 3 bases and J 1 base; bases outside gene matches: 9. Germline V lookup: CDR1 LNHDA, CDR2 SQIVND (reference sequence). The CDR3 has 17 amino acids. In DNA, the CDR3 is TGTGCCAGTAGTATCGGACAGGTCGCGGTGAGCAATCAGCCCCAGCATTTT. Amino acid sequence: CASSIGQVAVSNQPQHF.

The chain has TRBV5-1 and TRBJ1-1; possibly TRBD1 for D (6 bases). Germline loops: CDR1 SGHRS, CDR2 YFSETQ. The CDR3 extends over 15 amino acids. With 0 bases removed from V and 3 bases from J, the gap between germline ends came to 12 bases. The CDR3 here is CASSLGQGFDTEAFF. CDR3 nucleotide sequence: TGCGCCAGCAGCTTGGGGCAGGGGTTCGACACTGAAGCTTTCTTT.

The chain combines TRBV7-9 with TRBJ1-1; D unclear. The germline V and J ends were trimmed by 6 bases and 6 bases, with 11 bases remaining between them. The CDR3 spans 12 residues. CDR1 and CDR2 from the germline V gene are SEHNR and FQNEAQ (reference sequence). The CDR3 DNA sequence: TGTGCCAGCAGGTCCGGGGAGTCTGAAGCTTTCTTT. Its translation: CASRSGESEAFF. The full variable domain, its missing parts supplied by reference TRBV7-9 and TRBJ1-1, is DTGVSQNPRHKITKRGQNVTFRCDPISEHNRLYWYRQTLGQGPEFLTYFQNEAQLEKSRLLSDRFSAERPKGSFSTLEIQRTEQGDSAMYLCASRSGESEAFFGQGTRLTVV.

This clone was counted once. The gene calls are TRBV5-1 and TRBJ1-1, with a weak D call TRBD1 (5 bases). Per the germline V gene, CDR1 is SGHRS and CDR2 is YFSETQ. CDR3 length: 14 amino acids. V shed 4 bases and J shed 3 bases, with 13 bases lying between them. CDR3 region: CASSPTWGDTEAFF. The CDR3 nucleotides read TGCGCCAGCAGCCCGACTTGGGGGGACACTGAAGCTTTCTTT.

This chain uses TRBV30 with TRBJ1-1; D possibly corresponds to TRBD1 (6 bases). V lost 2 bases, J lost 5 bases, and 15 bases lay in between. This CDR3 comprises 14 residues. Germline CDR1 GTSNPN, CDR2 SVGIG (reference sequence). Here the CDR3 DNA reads TGTGCCTGGAGTAGGACAGTATCGGGGACTGAAGCTTTCTTT. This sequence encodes CAWSRTVSGTEAFF.

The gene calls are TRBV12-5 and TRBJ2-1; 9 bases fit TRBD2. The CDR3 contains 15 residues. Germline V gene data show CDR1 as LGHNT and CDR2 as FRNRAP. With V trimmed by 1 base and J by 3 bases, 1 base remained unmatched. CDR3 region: CASGLGSGGYNEQFF. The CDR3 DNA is TGTGCTAGTGGTTTGGGTAGCGGGGGCTACAATGAGCAGTTCTTC.

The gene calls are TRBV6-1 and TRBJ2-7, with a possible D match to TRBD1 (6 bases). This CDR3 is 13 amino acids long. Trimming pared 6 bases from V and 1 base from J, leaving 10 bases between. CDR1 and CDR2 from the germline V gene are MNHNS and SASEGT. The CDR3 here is CASRQGVSYEQYF. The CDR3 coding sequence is TGTGCCAGCAGACAGGGCGTGTCCTACGAGCAGTACTTC.

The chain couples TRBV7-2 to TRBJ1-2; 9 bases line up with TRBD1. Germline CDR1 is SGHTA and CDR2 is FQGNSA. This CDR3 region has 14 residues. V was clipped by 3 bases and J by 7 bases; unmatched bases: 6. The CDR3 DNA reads TGTGCCAGCAGCTTGGACAGGGGACGGGGTGGCTACACCTTC. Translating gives CASSLDRGRGGYTF.